The 28 T cell receptor beta chains given below trace back to one sample, sequenced in a study of blood T cell repertoires in COVID-19. The repertoire was sequenced with immunoSEQ multiplex PCR; TCRdb's copy has only in-frame clones and lacks some. The data show approximately 260,000 clones, with 70% to 90% seen just once and less than 8.5% held by the top ten. Input material: PBMCs or T cells enriched from blood (not recorded which). The receptors here all came from a woman between 45 and 60 years old who had been exposed to COVID-19.

V and J are TRBV15 and TRBJ1-5; D possibly corresponds to TRBD1 (5 bases). The length of the CDR3 is 14 residues. CDR1 and CDR2 (germline): LNHNV, YYDKDF (reference sequence). Trimming pared 0 bases from V and 7 bases from J, leaving 10 bases between. The CDR3 loop reads CATSRDRGRQPQHF. For the CDR3, the DNA is TGTGCCACCAGCAGAGATCGGGGGAGGCAGCCCCAGCATTTT.

The J gene is TRBJ1-6, the V gene TRBV4-2; 7 bases match TRBD1. CDR1 is LGHNA and CDR2 is YNFKEQ in the germline V gene. J gave up 6 bases and V 1 base, and 6 bases lay outside the gene matches. This CDR3 has 16 amino acids. The CDR3 DNA sequence: TGTGCCAGCAGCCAAGTGATAGGGACAGCTAATTCACCCCTCCACTTT. Translation: CASSQVIGTANSPLHF.

The chain employs TRBV19 and TRBJ1-2, with a tentative D call TRBD1 (6 bases). Trimming shortened V by 4 bases and J by 0 bases, and 6 bases separated the two germline ends. CDR1 is LNHDA and CDR2 is SQIVND in the germline V gene (reference sequence). The length of the CDR3 is 13 residues. The CDR3: CASSTGANYGYTF. The DNA of the CDR3 is TGTGCCAGTAGTACAGGGGCTAACTATGGCTACACCTTC.

This chain links TRBV19 with TRBJ2-5; D is uncertain. V was trimmed by 5 bases and J by 5 bases, leaving 18 bases between them. The CDR3 sequence is 15 residues long. The V gene's germline CDR1 is LNHDA and CDR2 SQIVND (reference sequence). The CDR3 reads CASSYRVPESETQYF. The CDR3 bases are TGTGCCAGTAGTTACCGGGTGCCCGAGAGCGAGACCCAGTACTTC.

The J gene is TRBJ1-1, the V gene TRBV11-2, with TRBD1 as a possible D gene (5 bases). CDR3 length: 15 residues. CDR1 and CDR2 (germline): SGHAT, FQNNGV. V was pared by 5 bases and J by 4 bases, with 17 bases between. In DNA, the CDR3 is TGTGCCAGCAGCCCCCAAAAAAGGGGCGGCACTGAAGCTTTCTTT. Its protein product is CASSPQKRGGTEAFF.

About this clone: With a much larger clone just one base away, this may be a read error. This chain joins TRBV18 and TRBJ1-1; no clear D. Germline V CDR1 and CDR2: KGHSH, LQKENI. V shed 4 bases and J shed 0 bases, with 3 bases lying between them. The CDR3 spans 12 residues. The CDR3 region is CASSLMNTEAFF. CDR3 sequence (DNA): TGTGCCAGCTCACTTATGAACACTGAAGCTTTCTTT.

The gene calls are TRBV2 and TRBJ1-1; no clear D. Trimming removed 6 bases at V and 0 bases at J, with 11 bases between. Per germline, CDR1 SNHLY and CDR2 FYNNEI. The CDR3 totals 14 residues. CDR3 DNA sequence: TGTGCCAGCAGATTAGGGAGGATGAACACTGAAGCTTTCTTT. It encodes CASRLGRMNTEAFF. The complete variable domain, with remaining parts taken from reference TRBV2 and TRBJ1-1, reads EPEVTQTPSHQVTQMGQEVILRCVPISNHLYFYWYRQILGQKVEFLVSFYNNEISEKSEIFDDQFSVERPDGSNFTLKIRSTKLEDSAMYFCASRLGRMNTEAFFGQGTRLTVV.

The gene calls are TRBV28 and TRBJ2-5, with D possibly matching TRBD2 (6 bases). CDR3 length: 15 amino acids. The V end lost 2 bases, the J end lost 0 bases, and 10 bases lay between the germline ends. The germline V gene encodes CDR1 MDHEN and CDR2 SYDVKM. CDR3 DNA: TGTGCCAGCAGTTTACAGGAGGGCCACCAAGAGACCCAGTACTTC. This codes for CASSLQEGHQETQYF.

This clone was observed a single time. The J gene is TRBJ2-7, the V gene TRBV6-5; the D gene is possibly TRBD1 (6 bases). Germline-derived CDR1 and CDR2 are MNHEY and SVGAGI. The V end lost 6 bases, the J end lost 1 base, and 16 bases lay between the germline ends. CDR3 length: 15 amino acids. This CDR3 is CASRTVQGMSYEQYF. The DNA for the CDR3 is TGTGCCAGCAGGACCGTACAGGGTATGTCCTACGAGCAGTACTTC.

The chain joins TRBV30 to TRBJ1-1, with D tentatively TRBD1 (6 bases). The V end lost 3 bases, the J end lost 0 bases, and 11 bases lay between the germline ends. The CDR3 sequence is 14 residues long. Germline loops: CDR1 GTSNPN, CDR2 SVGIG (reference sequence). CDR3 bases: TGTGCCTGGAGGGCAGACAGGTTGAACACTGAAGCTTTCTTT. Protein: CAWRADRLNTEAFF.

The J gene is TRBJ1-1, the V gene TRBV29-1; perhaps TRBD1 as D (6 bases). This CDR3 contains 12 residues. CDR1 and CDR2 (germline): SQVTM, ANQGSEA. V dropped 4 bases and J dropped 7 bases, with 13 bases sitting between them. The CDR3 loop reads CSVGRSDSEAFF. The CDR3 nucleotides are TGCAGCGTTGGTAGGTCGGACAGTGAAGCTTTCTTT.

The gene calls are TRBV11-2 and TRBJ2-1; TRBD1 is a possible D gene (6 bases). Trimming stripped 4 bases from V and 6 bases from J, with 13 bases between. The CDR3 runs to 14 residues. CDR1 is SGHAT and CDR2 is FQNNGV in the germline V gene. The CDR3 region is CASSSIRGTNEQFF. The CDR3 DNA follows: TGTGCCAGCAGCTCCATCAGGGGAACCAATGAGCAGTTCTTC.

The chain employs TRBV11-1 and TRBJ2-5, with D possibly being TRBD2 (5 bases). The CDR3 runs to 16 residues. Germline assignment: CDR1 SGHAT and CDR2 FQDESV (reference sequence). Trimming took off 2 bases at V and 2 bases at J, with 15 bases between the two ends. CDR3 in DNA: TGTGCCAGCAGCTTATCTGAGGGTAGGAGGCAAGAGACCCAGTACTTC. Protein: CASSLSEGRRQETQYF.

In this sample, this clone turned up once. This sequence joins TRBV19 and TRBJ1-1; 7 nucleotides line up with TRBD1. From germline, CDR1 is LNHDA and CDR2 SQIVND (reference sequence). The CDR3 is made up of 16 amino acids. J gave up 0 bases and V 4 bases, and 8 bases lay outside the gene matches. The DNA of the CDR3 is TGTGCCAGTAGTACTTTGCACAGGGGCCTGAACACTGAAGCTTTCTTT. Translating gives CASSTLHRGLNTEAFF.

In nucleotides, the CDR3 is TGTGCCACCAGTGGAGACAGTCCCCCTTACGAGCAGTACTTC. Translation: CATSGDSPPYEQYF. The genes are TRBV24-1 and TRBJ2-7; a weak D match, TRBD1 (5 bases). The CDR3 loop spans 14 amino acids. V gave up 5 bases and J gave up 4 bases, with 14 bases separating them. CDR1 is KGHDR and CDR2 is SFDVKD in the germline V gene.

The chain carries TRBV30 and TRBJ1-1; D unclear. The CDR3 runs 13 residues. Germline-derived CDR1 and CDR2 are GTSNPN and SVGIG (reference sequence). The V end lost 4 bases, the J end lost 4 bases, and 13 bases lay between the germline ends. The CDR3, as DNA: TGTGCCTGGAACCCCTGGTCGGGCACTGAAGCTTTCTTT. This translates into CAWNPWSGTEAFF.

V usage is TRBV29-1 and J usage is TRBJ2-3, with 12 bases identical to TRBD2. CDR1 and CDR2 (germline): SQVTM, ANQGSEA. V lost 6 bases, J lost 3 bases, and 4 bases stayed unmatched. The CDR3 has 14 residues. In nucleotides, the CDR3 is TGCAGCGTGAGAGGACTAGCGGGGACAGATACGCAGTATTTT. Protein product: CSVRGLAGTDTQYF.

The J gene is TRBJ1-5, the V gene TRBV30; TRBD1 matches at 10 bases. V lost 5 bases, J lost 7 bases, and 2 bases stayed unmatched. The CDR3 extends over 12 amino acids. Germline assignment: CDR1 GTSNPN and CDR2 SVGIG (reference sequence). CDR3 protein: CAWGQGGQPQHF. The CDR3 DNA reads TGTGCCTGGGGACAGGGGGGACAGCCCCAGCATTTT.

The V and J genes are TRBV19 and TRBJ1-2, with no clear D. Germline V CDR1 and CDR2: LNHDA, SQIVND (reference sequence). The length of the CDR3 is 15 residues. Between the trimmed V and J ends, which lost 7 bases and 7 bases, there was a span of 22 bases. The CDR3 here is CASTPQPQASAGYTF. DNA of the CDR3: TGTGCCAGTACCCCGCAGCCCCAGGCCTCGGCTGGCTACACCTTC.

On this clone: Lacking the conserved final phenylalanine or tryptophan, this CDR3 likely reflects a read error. No DNA is shown, since the ends of the CDR3 on it are uncertain; the CDR3 is the one TCRdb lists. J is TRBJ2-3 and V is TRBV2; the D call of TRBD2 is as the table states it, not checked on the DNA. The CDR3 has 12 residues if both end residues are counted. Germline CDR1 and CDR2: SNHLY and FYNNEI. The CDR3: CASSEAGTSGAL.

The V gene is TRBV6-4, the J gene TRBJ2-6; TRBD1 matches 8 bases. The germline V gene encodes CDR1 MRHNA and CDR2 SNTAGT. V dropped 10 bases and J dropped 6; count of bases not matched to a gene: 8. This CDR3 is built from 14 residues. The CDR3 sequence is CATQGAEEANVLTF. CDR3 coding DNA: TGTGCCACTCAGGGGGCGGAAGAGGCCAACGTCCTGACTTTC.

The chain has TRBV18 and TRBJ2-5; 12 bases align to TRBD2. This CDR3 comprises 16 residues. The germline gives CDR1 KGHSH, CDR2 LQKENI. V gave up 2 bases and J gave up 6 bases; unmatched junction bases: 7. CDR3 in DNA: TGTGCCAGCTCACCAACGAGACTAGCGGGGGAAAAGACCCAGTACTTC. This gives the protein CASSPTRLAGEKTQYF.

The genes are TRBV30 and TRBJ2-2; 7 bases are a match to TRBD1. Trimming removed 5 bases from V and 4 bases from J; junction bases left unmatched: 13. The length of the CDR3 is 16 residues. CDR1 and CDR2 from the germline V gene are GTSNPN and SVGIG (reference sequence). The CDR3 DNA is TGTGCCTGGCGGACCATTGGGACAGCCTTCACCGGGGAGCTGTTTTTT. It translates to CAWRTIGTAFTGELFF.

The chain uses TRBV3-1 (or the pseudogene TRBV3-2) and TRBJ1-3, with D maybe TRBD1 (6 bases). Germline assignment: CDR1 LGHDT and CDR2 YNNKEL (reference sequence). V lost 5 bases to trimming and J lost 4 bases, with 12 bases between them. The CDR3 sequence is 14 residues long. Here the CDR3 reads CASSTGQGGNTIYF. The CDR3 nucleotides read TGTGCCAGCAGCACGGGGCAGGGGGGAAACACCATATATTTT.

A single count supports this clone. A junction boundary mismatches the germline segment, possibly from a read error. The chain carries TRBV28 and TRBJ2-7, with TRBD1 identical over 8 bases. The V gene's germline CDR1 is MDHEN and CDR2 SYDVKM. This CDR3 is 13 amino acids long. CDR3: CASSLRQGRNSLF. CDR3 bases: TGTGCCAGCAGTTTACGACAGGGGCGGAACTCCCTCTTC.

The chain uses TRBV15 and TRBJ2-1, with a weak D call TRBD2 (6 bases). The length of the CDR3 is 13 residues. V dropped 8 bases and J dropped 13 bases, with 21 bases sitting between them. Germline-derived CDR1 and CDR2 are LNHNV and YYDKDF (reference sequence). DNA for the CDR3: TGTGCCACCGGTGTTAAGGGAGTAGCGGTACAGTTCTTC. Translated, it gives CATGVKGVAVQFF.

The chain joins TRBV27 to TRBJ2-7; 7 bases agree with TRBD1. The CDR3 length is 15 residues. In germline, CDR1 is MNHEY, CDR2 SMNVEV (reference sequence). Trimming at V came to 2 bases and at J to 2 bases, leaving 6 bases not matched to a gene. This CDR3 reads CASSLIPGGTYEQYF. CDR3 DNA: TGTGCCAGCAGTTTAATCCCAGGGGGAACCTACGAGCAGTACTTC.

This rearrangement joins TRBV15 to TRBJ2-3; D may be TRBD1 (5 bases). CDR3 length: 14 amino acids. V was pared by 3 bases and J by 4 bases, with 11 bases between. Germline lookup yields CDR1 LNHNV and CDR2 YYDKDF (reference sequence). The CDR3 nucleotides are TGTGCCACCAGCAGTACGTGGGGCGCAGATACGCAGTATTTT. Amino acid sequence: CATSSTWGADTQYF.